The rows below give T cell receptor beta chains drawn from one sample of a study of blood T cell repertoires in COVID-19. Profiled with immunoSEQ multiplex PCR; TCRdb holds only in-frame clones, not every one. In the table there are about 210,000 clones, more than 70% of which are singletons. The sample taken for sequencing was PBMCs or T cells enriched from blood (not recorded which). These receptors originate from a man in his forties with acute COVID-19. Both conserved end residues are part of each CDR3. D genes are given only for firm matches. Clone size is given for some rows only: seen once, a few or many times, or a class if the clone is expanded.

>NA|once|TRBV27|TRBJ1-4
TGTGCCAGCAGCCCCGCGTCTAGAATTAATGAAAAACTGTTTTTT
CASSPASRINEKLFF
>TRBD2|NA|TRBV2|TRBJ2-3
TGTGCCAGCAGACTTACTAGCGGGAGGGCCTTGGGTACGCAGTATTTT
CASRLTSGRALGTQYF
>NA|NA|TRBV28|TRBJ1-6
TGTGCCAGCAGTACTCCTAATTCACCCCTCCACTTT
CASSTPNSPLHF
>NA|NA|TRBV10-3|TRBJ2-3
TGTGCCACGAGGAGGGGCGCAGATACGCAGTATTTT
CATRRGADTQYF
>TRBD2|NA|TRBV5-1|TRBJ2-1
TGCGCCAGCAGCTTACCGGGACTAGCGGGAGGGGGTGAGCAGTTCTTC
CASSLPGLAGGGEQFF
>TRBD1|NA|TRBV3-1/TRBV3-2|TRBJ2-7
TGTGCCAGCAGCCAGAACCGGGACAGGGACCACGAGCAGTACTTC
CASSQNRDRDHEQYF
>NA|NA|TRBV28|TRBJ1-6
TGTGCCAGCACCTTCGGCGGTAGCTCCTATAATTCACCCCTCCACTTT
CASTFGGSSYNSPLHF
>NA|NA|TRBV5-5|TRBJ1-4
TGTGCCAGCAACCGAGTGGGGGCTGATGAAAAACTGTTTTTT
CASNRVGADEKLFF
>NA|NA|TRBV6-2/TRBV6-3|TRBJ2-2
TGTGCCAGCAGCGCGCACCAGGGATTCAGCGGGGAGCTGTTTTTT
CASSAHQGFSGELFF
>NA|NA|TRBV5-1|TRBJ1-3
TGCGCCAGCAGCTTGGACGGTCTCTGGGGAAACACCATATATTTT
CASSLDGLWGNTIYF
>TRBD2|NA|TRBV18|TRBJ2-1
TGTGCCAGCTCATCGAATAGGGCGGGAGGTAGCGATGAGCAGTTCTTC
CASSSNRAGGSDEQFF
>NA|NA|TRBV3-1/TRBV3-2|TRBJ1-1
TGTGCCAGCAGCCACCCCTCGGTCCAGAACACTGAAGCTTTCTTT
CASSHPSVQNTEAFF
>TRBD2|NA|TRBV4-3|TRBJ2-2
TGCGCCAGCAGCCAATCCCGGGCGGGACTAGCGGGCCTCACCGGGGAGCTGTTTTTT
CASSQSRAGLAGLTGELFF
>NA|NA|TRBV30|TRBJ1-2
TGTGCCTGGAAGTGGAGGGGTTGGGGCTACACCTTC
CAWKWRGWGYTF
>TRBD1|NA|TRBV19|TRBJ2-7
TGTGCCAGTAACCATCGGACAGGGGGGGACGAGCAGTACTTC
CASNHRTGGDEQYF
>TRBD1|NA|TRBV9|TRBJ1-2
TGTGCCAGCAGCGTCGGACAGGGGGGATCGGGGAGTGGCTACACCTTC
CASSVGQGGSGSGYTF
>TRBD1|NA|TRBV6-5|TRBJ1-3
TGTGCCAGCAGTTACACAGGGGGCGCATCTGGAAACACCATATATTTT
CASSYTGGASGNTIYF
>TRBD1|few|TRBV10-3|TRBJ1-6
TGTGCAACCGGGCAGGGGGATTCACCCCTCCACTTT
CATGQGDSPLHF
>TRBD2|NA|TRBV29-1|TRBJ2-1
TGCAGCGTGGGGGGAGGGAGTATCAATGAGCAGTTCTTC
CSVGGGSINEQFF
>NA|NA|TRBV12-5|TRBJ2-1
TGTGCTAGTGGTTCGGGCTCCTACAATGAGCAGTTCTTC
CASGSGSYNEQFF
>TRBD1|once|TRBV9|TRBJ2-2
TGTGCCAGCAGCCCAGGGACAGGCCCCGGGGAGCTGTTTTTT
CASSPGTGPGELFF
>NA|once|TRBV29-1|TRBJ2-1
TGCAGCGTTGAAGTGCAGGGGGGCAATGAGCAGTTCTTC
CSVEVQGGNEQFF
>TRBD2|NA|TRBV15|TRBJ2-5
TGTGCCACCAGCAGAGTTAGCTTGGGACTAGCGGAGAGACCCCAGTACTTC
CATSRVSLGLAERPQYF
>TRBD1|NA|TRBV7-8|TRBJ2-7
TGTGCCAGCAGCTTAGCGCAGGGGGCCGTCGAGCAGTACTTC
CASSLAQGAVEQYF
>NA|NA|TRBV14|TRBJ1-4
TGTGCCAGCAGCCAAGCTGGAGAGAGTAATGAAAAACTGTTTTTT
CASSQAGESNEKLFF
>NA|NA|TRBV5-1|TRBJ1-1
TGCGCCAGCAGCTTGACAGGGCCGAACACTGAAGCTTTCTTT
CASSLTGPNTEAFF
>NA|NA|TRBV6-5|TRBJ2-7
TGTGCCACCTCTCGTGAGGCGTCACACTCCTACGAGCAGTACTTC
CATSREASHSYEQYF
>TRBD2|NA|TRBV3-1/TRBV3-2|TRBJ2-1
TGTGCCAGCAGCCAAATCGGTGACGGGAGGTCCTACAATGAGCAGTTCTTC
CASSQIGDGRSYNEQFF
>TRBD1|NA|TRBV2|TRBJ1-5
TGTGCCAGCACCCTAGGACAGGAGGGTCAGCCCCAGCATTTT
CASTLGQEGQPQHF
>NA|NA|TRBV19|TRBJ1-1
TGTGCCAGTATCTTAGGCGGCCATGCCACTGAAGCTTTCTTT
CASILGGHATEAFF
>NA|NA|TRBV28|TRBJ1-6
TGTGCCAGCAGTTTAGGACAGAACCATTCACCCCTCCACTTT
CASSLGQNHSPLHF
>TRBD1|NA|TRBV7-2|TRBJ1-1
TGTGCCATCAGGACAGGGGCGCTTGCTTTCTTT
CAIRTGALAFF
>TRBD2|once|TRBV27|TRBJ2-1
TGTGCCAGCAGTGCCGGGACTAGCGGCTCCTACAATGAGCAGTTCTTC
CASSAGTSGSYNEQFF
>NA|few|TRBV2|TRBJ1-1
TGTGCCAGCAGTGTAGGCAGGGCAAACACTGAAGCTTTCTTT
CASSVGRANTEAFF
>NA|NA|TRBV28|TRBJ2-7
TGTGCCAGCAGTCAGCGGCGTGGAACCTCCTACGAGCAGTACTTC
CASSQRRGTSYEQYF
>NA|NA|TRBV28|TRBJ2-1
TGTGCCAGCAGAGGGGGCTACAATGAGCAGTTCTTC
CASRGGYNEQFF